Listed below are T cell receptor beta chains from one sample, sequenced in a study of T cell repertoires in MIS-A myocarditis. Method: immunoSEQ multiplex PCR; TCRdb's copy keeps in-frame clones and lacks some. The repertoire holds about 11,000 clones, with 83% as singletons. Sequenced sample: right ventricle heart tissue obtained at autopsy. These receptors all come from a man aged 18 to 35 with fulminant myocarditis from multisystem inflammatory syndrome in adults (MIS-A) after COVID-19. CDR3s leave out the opening cysteine and the closing phenylalanine or tryptophan. Each record gives: J gene, D gene, V gene, CDR3 protein. The D gene is left open where the match is weak.

TRBJ1-1 NA TRBV5-1 ASSNSGTTEAF
TRBJ2-1 NA TRBV4-3 ASSLSWLGGNEQF
TRBJ2-7 NA TRBV5-8 ASRNDGYEQY
TRBJ1-1 NA TRBV5-1 ASSLDLNTEAF
TRBJ1-1 NA TRBV10-1 ASSVRSNTEAF
TRBJ2-1 NA TRBV28 ASSLVRYERF
TRBJ1-4 NA TRBV6-5 ASSPGLGEKLF
TRBJ1-1 NA TRBV13 ASSDQLGVEAF
TRBJ2-1 NA TRBV12-3/TRBV12-4 ASSLYTGNEQF
TRBJ2-3 NA TRBV28 ASSFGLLRTNKDTQY
TRBJ1-6 NA TRBV7-2 ASSARQAYNSPLH
TRBJ2-2 NA TRBV28 ASSSQGHVISGELF
TRBJ2-2 TRBD2 TRBV6-5 ASSSGTNGELF
TRBJ2-1 TRBD2 TRBV19 ASTASGFRVDNEQF
TRBJ2-7 NA TRBV5-1 ASSLKQGIYEQY
TRBJ1-1 NA TRBV7-9 ASSSIRINTEAF
TRBJ1-5 NA TRBV5-5 ASSLAGSKNQPQH
TRBJ2-7 NA TRBV19 ASSMRQGGYEQY
TRBJ1-2 NA TRBV5-4 ASSPTTAYGYT
TRBJ2-5 NA TRBV7-2 ASSLRGVQETQY
TRBJ2-3 NA TRBV9 ASSVGDGTQY
TRBJ1-6 TRBD1 TRBV5-6 ASSGRTGASSPLH
TRBJ1-2 NA TRBV6-5 ASSTGYYGYT
TRBJ2-1 TRBD2 TRBV9 ASSTRSGTSGSDEQF
TRBJ2-1 NA TRBV18 ASSLAVISNEQF
TRBJ2-3 NA TRBV18 ASSPSNTQY
TRBJ2-5 TRBD2 TRBV28 ATELGGRPLKTQY
TRBJ1-1 NA TRBV7-6 ASSLEGYMNTEAF
TRBJ1-5 NA TRBV12-3/TRBV12-4 ASSALNQPQH
TRBJ1-5 NA TRBV6-6 ASSRSTDYSNQPQH
TRBJ2-7 TRBD2 TRBV5-1 ASSRLAGGYEQY
TRBJ2-1 TRBD2 TRBV13 ASSLIELAGDINEQF
TRBJ1-3 NA TRBV11-3 ASSSLPGNTIY
TRBJ2-7 TRBD2 TRBV9 ASSVGTSGPTGEQY
TRBJ2-7 NA TRBV30 AWGYLGEQY
TRBJ2-3 NA TRBV7-6 ASSYGVWTDTQY
TRBJ1-2 NA TRBV5-1 ASSEGAEDGYT
TRBJ1-5 NA TRBV2 ASSQTRGVISQPQH
TRBJ1-6 NA TRBV10-2 ASSEVNSPLH
TRBJ1-1 TRBD1 TRBV11-2 ASSPRGGGGNTEAF
TRBJ2-3 TRBD2 TRBV10-3 AIRRAGGPTDTQY
TRBJ2-5 NA TRBV5-1 ASREAGDIETQY
TRBJ1-1 TRBD1 TRBV24-1 ATRGTENTEAF
TRBJ2-7 NA TRBV11-3 ASSQGSEQY
TRBJ2-3 NA TRBV9 ASSVASDTQY
TRBJ1-5 NA TRBV27 ASSPFRWQPNQPQH
TRBJ2-4 NA TRBV4-2 ASSQGNLGLAKNIQY
TRBJ1-3 NA TRBV2 ASSVPSSGNTIY
TRBJ2-2 TRBD2 TRBV4-1 ASSQDYLAGLTGELF
TRBJ2-7 TRBD1 TRBV7-9 ASRPTGQGLGEQY
TRBJ1-1 TRBD1 TRBV4-3 ASSQKDRGTEAF
TRBJ1-3 NA TRBV19 ATTRGGSGNTIY
TRBJ2-1 NA TRBV4-3 ASSQTDSGLPMNNEQF
TRBJ2-7 NA TRBV7-9 ASSRLDHEQY
TRBJ2-7 TRBD2 TRBV5-4 ASSLEGRDSYEQY